Listed here are 14 T cell receptor beta chains from one sample, sequenced in a study of cytomegalovirus exposure and HLA in healthy donors (dated by TCRdb to 2017 to 2019). Libraries were prepared through the immunoSEQ multiplex PCR assay. For the multiplex PCR, a mixture combining 60 forward primers for TCR Vbeta segments and 13 reverse primers for TCR Jbeta segments was used. The clones in this table, taken by TCRdb from immuneACCESS, are in-frame only. Not every clone is retained; where verified, under half of the shortfall comes from an unresolved V gene, and the cause of the rest is unknown. The sample table shows 100,000 or so clones, and 60% to 85% are seen once. The top ten clones comprise about 6% of the sample. Sequencing was performed on PBMCs. The receptors were sampled from a male donor in good health and CMV-seronegative.

The V gene is TRBV4-1, the J gene TRBJ1-3; unclear D gene. The germline V gene has CDR1 MGHRA and CDR2 YSYEKL. Trimming pared 1 base from V and 0 bases from J, leaving 13 bases between. This CDR3 is 17 amino acids long. CDR3 in amino acids: CASSQGGGSSSGNTIYF. The CDR3 nucleotides read TGCGCCAGCAGCCAAGGCGGAGGGTCCTCCTCTGGAAACACCATATATTTT.

This clone was seen only a few times. This chain links TRBV19 with TRBJ2-5; weak D call: TRBD1 (5 bases). In germline, CDR1 is LNHDA, CDR2 SQIVND (reference sequence). V lost 2 bases and J 0 bases, leaving 13 bases between the germline ends. This CDR3 region has 16 residues. The CDR3 DNA reads TGTGCCAGTAGTATACTGATTGACAGTGACCAAGAGACCCAGTACTTC. Its translation: CASSILIDSDQETQYF.

V gene TRBV7-9 combines with J gene TRBJ2-6; tentatively, D is TRBD1 (6 bases). Germline V gene data show CDR1 as SEHNR and CDR2 as FQNEAQ (reference sequence). The CDR3 has 16 residues. Deletions cut 5 bases from V and 3 bases from J, with 14 bases between. CDR3 loop: CASSTQQGNGANVLTF. The CDR3 bases are TGTGCCAGCAGCACCCAACAGGGAAATGGGGCCAACGTCCTGACTTTC.

The chain links TRBV28 to TRBJ2-1; 8 nucleotides align to TRBD1. Germline-derived CDR1 and CDR2 are MDHEN and SYDVKM. V shed 6 bases, J shed 0 bases, and the junction held 7 bases outside the gene matches. This CDR3 is built from 16 residues. CDR3 sequence (DNA): TGTGCCAGCAGCCCACATGGGACAGGCTCCTACAATGAGCAGTTCTTC. Translating gives CASSPHGTGSYNEQFF.

J is TRBJ1-5 and V is TRBV6-6; D ambiguous. CDR3 length: 14 residues. Germline values: CDR1 MNHNY, CDR2 SVGAGI (reference sequence). V was shortened by 0 bases and J by 9 bases, with 12 bases between the two germline ends. CDR3 bases: TGTGCCAGCAGTTACTCAGGCCGTGCGGGGCCCCAGCATTTT. Protein: CASSYSGRAGPQHF.

This rearrangement joins TRBV19 to TRBJ2-6; D perhaps matches TRBD2 (5 bases). Trimming cost V 1 base and J 1 base, with 5 bases left between them. Germline CDR1 is LNHDA and CDR2 is SQIVND (reference sequence). CDR3 size: 15 residues. CDR3 nucleotides: TGTGCCAGTAGTATAGGAGGGTCTGGGGCCAACGTCCTGACTTTC. Amino acids: CASSIGGSGANVLTF.

CDR3 amino acids: CASSQDSEGGGYNEQFF. As DNA, the CDR3 is TGCGCCAGCAGCCAAGATAGTGAGGGAGGCGGATACAATGAGCAGTTCTTC. This chain connects TRBV4-3 to TRBJ2-1; maybe TRBD2 (6 bases). Germline V gene lookup returns CDR1 LGHNA and CDR2 YSLEER. V lost 0 bases and J lost 4, with 16 bases in between. This CDR3 is built from 17 residues.

The chain combines TRBV7-3 with TRBJ2-3, with D possibly matching TRBD2 (6 bases). In germline, CDR1 is SGHTA, CDR2 FQGTGA. This CDR3 has 16 residues. V lost 2 bases and J lost 2, with 14 bases in between. CDR3 loop: CASSLYGTGDTDTQYF. The CDR3 DNA is TGTGCCAGCAGCTTATATGGGACGGGAGACACAGATACGCAGTATTTT.

This clone appeared a single time. J is TRBJ1-2 and V is TRBV30, with TRBD1 identical over 10 bases. In germline, CDR1 is GTSNPN, CDR2 SVGIG (reference sequence). This CDR3 has 14 residues. V was pared by 0 bases and J by 8 bases, with 6 bases of the junction left unmatched. CDR3 loop: CAWSVGGTGDGYTF. The CDR3 DNA follows: TGTGCCTGGAGTGTAGGAGGGACAGGGGACGGCTACACCTTC.

The V gene is TRBV19, the J gene TRBJ2-7; 12 nucleotides match TRBD2. From germline, CDR1 is LNHDA and CDR2 SQIVND (reference sequence). The CDR3 sequence is 14 residues long. V trimming: 5 bases; J trimming: 9 bases; junction bases outside the gene matches: 8. CDR3 sequence reads: CASSWLAGGSGQYF. DNA for the CDR3: TGTGCCAGTAGTTGGCTAGCGGGAGGGTCCGGGCAGTACTTC.

This sequence joins TRBV7-8 and TRBJ2-7, with TRBD2 identical over 14 bases. J was trimmed by 0 bases and V by 6 bases; bases with no gene match: 10. CDR1 SGHVS and CDR2 FQNEAQ come from the germline V gene. The CDR3 has 18 amino acids. The CDR3 sequence is CASSAGLAGEESSYEQYF. The CDR3 DNA reads as TGTGCCAGCAGTGCGGGACTAGCGGGAGAAGAAAGCTCCTACGAGCAGTACTTC.

This clone was counted between two and nine times. The chain uses TRBV27 and TRBJ2-1; 8 bases match TRBD2. From germline, CDR1 is MNHEY and CDR2 SMNVEV (reference sequence). Unmatched junction bases numbered 8, after V lost 5 bases and J lost 2 bases. The CDR3 length is 16 residues. DNA of the CDR3: TGTGCCAGCAGTCCCGAAGTTAGCGGGACCTACAATGAGCAGTTCTTC. Its translation is CASSPEVSGTYNEQFF.

The chain uses TRBV18 and TRBJ1-2; TRBD1 aligns across 7 bases. The germline V gene has CDR1 KGHSH and CDR2 LQKENI. The CDR3 consists of 14 residues. V was clipped by 6 bases and J by 7 bases; unmatched bases: 11. CDR3 DNA: TGTGCCAGCTCGGGCTCCACAGGGGAGCTTGGCTACACCTTC. This gives the protein CASSGSTGELGYTF.

The CDR3 DNA follows: TGTGCCAGCAGGTTGAGACAGGGGGCGCATACTGAAGCTTTCTTT. Amino acid sequence: CASRLRQGAHTEAFF. The chain links TRBV7-2 to TRBJ1-1, with TRBD1 matching 10 bases. Per the germline V gene, CDR1 is SGHTA and CDR2 is FQGNSA. CDR3 size: 15 residues. J gave up 5 bases and V 6 bases, and 9 bases lay outside the gene matches.